This TCR beta chain appears in the sequencing data of a study of monozygotic twins with cystic fibrosis. Study-wide background: Libraries were built from approximately 3 micrograms of fragmented DNA using approximately 16 PCR cycles. Broader study findings: Monozygotic CF twins shared more identical nucleotide clonotypes than unrelated patients. V usage most resembled the co-twin in 13 of 16 pairs. Clonality was generally low (median around 0.009), higher in the most severe patients.

Using immunoSEQ multiplex PCR, the repertoire was profiled, and TCRdb retains in-frame clones only, with some absent. The repertoire holds around 25,000 clones, with 85% to 95% as singletons. V dropped 6 bases and J dropped 6 bases, with 21 bases sitting between them. Germline V CDR1 and CDR2: LNHDA, SQIVND (reference sequence). The CDR3 covers 15 residues. In regard to this clone: Its antigen is undetermined.

V usage is TRBV19 and J usage is TRBJ2-7; D gene unclear. The specimen was blood. This sequence was found in a girl aged 2 to 9 with cystic fibrosis. The CDR3 nucleotides are TGTGCCAGTAGGATTGGAAATGGGTTAGGGTTCGAGCAGTACTTC. It specifies CASRIGNGLGFEQYF.